These T cell receptor beta chains were read from a single sample in a study of cytomegalovirus exposure and HLA in healthy donors. The data were produced by immunoSEQ multiplex PCR, yet TCRdb's version contains in-frame clones alone and is incomplete. This table holds roughly 180,000 clones, 78% found once. Sequenced material: PBMCs. The receptors here all came from a woman in her thirties in good health and CMV-seropositive. Each CDR3 is given with its conserved first and last residue. D genes are given only for firm matches.

TRBJ1-6	TRBD1	TRBV28	CASSLRDRVNSPLHF
TRBJ2-1	.	TRBV4-1	CASSQGTPVYNEQFF
TRBJ1-1	.	TRBV15	CATSPRGGNTEAFF
TRBJ2-7	TRBD1	TRBV9	CASSDRGSYEQYF
TRBJ2-4	.	TRBV5-1	CASSFWELIAKNIQYF
TRBJ2-1	TRBD1	TRBV6-5	CASRGQGYNEQFF
TRBJ2-1	.	TRBV12-5	CASGFELEQFF
TRBJ1-2	.	TRBV11-2	CASSLEVDYGYTF
TRBJ2-2	.	TRBV9	CASSYGGTGELFF
TRBJ2-1	.	TRBV7-9	CASSLAGVGNEQFF
TRBJ1-1	TRBD1	TRBV9	CASSGGQANTEAFF
TRBJ2-7	.	TRBV2	CASRSGYEQYF
TRBJ2-3	TRBD1	TRBV9	CASSPMGQGKDTQYF
TRBJ1-5	.	TRBV15	CATSSSRVGQPQHF
TRBJ1-2	.	TRBV5-1	CASSLAREYGYTF
TRBJ2-1	TRBD2	TRBV2	CATRGRGYGEQFF
TRBJ2-1	TRBD2	TRBV28	CASSLNPGLAVIDNEQFF
TRBJ1-3	.	TRBV7-9	CASSLFPRQFGNTIYF
TRBJ2-2	.	TRBV11-2	CASRERELFF
TRBJ1-2	.	TRBV6-6	CASSFSSLEGYTF
TRBJ2-2	TRBD2	TRBV15	CATSRVPSGGVRELFF
TRBJ1-4	.	TRBV29-1	CSVVPLSTCANEKLFF
TRBJ2-6	TRBD1	TRBV7-6	CASSGNRGRGANVLTF
TRBJ2-2	.	TRBV11-1	CASRAGRGNTGELFF
TRBJ1-2	.	TRBV19	CASSRRQNYGYTF
TRBJ2-3	TRBD2	TRBV5-1	CASSLWGGDTQYF